The sequence of this T cell receptor (beta chain) was determined in a study of OX40 agonist ivuxolimab in advanced cancers. Looking at the study overall: Ivuxolimab, which targeted the costimulatory receptor OX40 (CD134), was an agonistic, fully human IgG2 monoclonal antibody. Intravenous ivuxolimab was administered to patients every 2 weeks at six dose levels: 0.01, 0.1, 0.3, 1.5, 3 and 10 mg/kg. Of the 52 patients in dose escalation, about 20 had hepatocellular carcinoma, some 15 had melanoma, 9 had renal cell carcinoma and 9 had head and neck cancer. In the dose-escalation cohort, approximately 83% of patients were male, and the mean age was around 65 years with a range of roughly 23 to 90. Prior anti-PD-1, anti-PD-L1 or anti-CTLA-4 therapy was permitted, and 35% to 40% of dose-escalation patients had received checkpoint inhibitors. Partial responses were achieved by three dose-escalation patients, of whom one had hepatocellular carcinoma and two had cutaneous melanoma. Peripheral TCRbeta sequencing was intended to test whether TCR sequence diversity was altered and clonal T-cell expansion was caused by ivuxolimab. The paper covers the monotherapy dose-escalation part of the phase I ivuxolimab trial, which included N of about 50 patients. Overall study outcomes, separate from this receptor: Low levels of normalized T-cell clonal expansion were also shown by some nonresponding patients. Partial responders in the 0.1-3.0 mg/kg groups had among the lowest normalized peripheral clonal expansion, especially among CD8+ T cells. On average, CD8+ T cells showed more expanded clones than CD4+ T cells after ivuxolimab. Which antigens the clonally expanded peripheral T cells were specific for was not determined. At doses from 0.1 to 3.0 mg/kg, clonal expansion was seen in both CD4+ and CD8+ blood T cells between baseline and week 6.

Its CDR3 holds 16 amino acids, cysteine through phenylalanine. Here the CDR3 DNA is all that survives: 48 bases in frame from base 1. Patients with autoimmune disease history or receiving systemic immunosuppression were excluded from the trial. Peripheral blood for TCR sequencing was drawn from every dose cohort at baseline, at cycle 4 day 1 and at cycle 7 day 1. The samples were drawn from a first-in-human, open-label, multicenter phase I dose-escalation trial of ivuxolimab. Adults with locally advanced or metastatic melanoma, renal cell, hepatocellular, or head and neck squamous cell carcinoma were enrolled in the trial. CD4+ and CD8+ T cells were sorted separately from peripheral blood before TCR sequencing. Genomic DNA was isolated from the sorted cells so that the TCRbeta CDR3 region could be sequenced. The immunoSEQ Assay was used for sequencing of TCRbeta CDR3 regions. TCRdb took over this immuneACCESS table, retaining in-frame rearrangements with V and J assigned. Such tables are incomplete; in checked studies, under half of the missing clones stem from an unresolved V gene, and the remainder is unexplained. In all, the sample holds about 23,000 clones, and 60% to 85% of those were seen once. The top ten constitute approximately 2% of the sample.

Notes on this clone: The clone's antigen remains unknown. Per-base qualities were not stored, and no clone one base away is much larger.

The starting material was CD4+ or CD8+ T cells sorted from blood, obtained in a trial of the OX40 agonist ivuxolimab. Recombination joined TRBV21-1 with TRBJ2-3; the DNA was not compared with TRBD2, the D call given in the table. TRBV21-1 is classified as a pseudogene. The sequence came from an adult with an advanced solid tumor such as melanoma, head and neck, liver or kidney cancer. The DNA sequence is TGTGCCAGCAGCAAAGAGGGGGGGACTTTGGCAGATACGCAGTATTTT. This yields the protein CASSKEGGTLADTQYF.